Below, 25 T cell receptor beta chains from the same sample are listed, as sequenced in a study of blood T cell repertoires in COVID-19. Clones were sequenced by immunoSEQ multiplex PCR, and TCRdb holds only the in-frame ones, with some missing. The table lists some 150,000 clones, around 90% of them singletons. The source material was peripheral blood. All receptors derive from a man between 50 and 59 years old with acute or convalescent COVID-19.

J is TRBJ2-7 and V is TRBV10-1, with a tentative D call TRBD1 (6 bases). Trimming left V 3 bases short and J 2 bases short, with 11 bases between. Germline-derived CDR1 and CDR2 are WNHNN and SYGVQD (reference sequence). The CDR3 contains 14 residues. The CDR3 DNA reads TGCGCCAGCAGTGATCCAGGGGATCCCTACGAGCAGTACTTC. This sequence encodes CASSDPGDPYEQYF.

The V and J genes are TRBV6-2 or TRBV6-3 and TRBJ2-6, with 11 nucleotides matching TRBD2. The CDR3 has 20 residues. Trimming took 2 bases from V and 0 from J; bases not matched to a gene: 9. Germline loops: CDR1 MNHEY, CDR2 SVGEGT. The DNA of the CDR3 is TGTGCCAGCAGTTACAACCCAGGACTAGCGGGCCACTCTGGGGCCAACGTCCTGACTTTC. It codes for CASSYNPGLAGHSGANVLTF.

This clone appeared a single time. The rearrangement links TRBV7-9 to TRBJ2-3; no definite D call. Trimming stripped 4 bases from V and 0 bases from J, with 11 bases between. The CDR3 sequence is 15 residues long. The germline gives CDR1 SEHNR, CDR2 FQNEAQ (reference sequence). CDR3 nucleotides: TGTGCCAGCAGCTATCCTAGAACTAGCACAGATACGCAGTATTTT. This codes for CASSYPRTSTDTQYF.

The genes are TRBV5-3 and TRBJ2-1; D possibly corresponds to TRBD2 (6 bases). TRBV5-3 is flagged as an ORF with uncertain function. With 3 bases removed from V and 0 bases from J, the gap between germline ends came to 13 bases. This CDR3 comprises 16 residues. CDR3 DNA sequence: TGTGCCAGAAGCTGGGACTCACCCGCCTCCTACAATGAGCAGTTCTTC. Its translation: CARSWDSPASYNEQFF.

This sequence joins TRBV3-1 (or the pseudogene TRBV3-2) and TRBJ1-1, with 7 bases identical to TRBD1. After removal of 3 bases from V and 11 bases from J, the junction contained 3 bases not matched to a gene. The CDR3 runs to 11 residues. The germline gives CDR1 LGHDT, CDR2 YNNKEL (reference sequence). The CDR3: CASSHRQGAFF. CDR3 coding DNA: TGTGCCAGCAGCCATCGACAGGGTGCTTTCTTT.

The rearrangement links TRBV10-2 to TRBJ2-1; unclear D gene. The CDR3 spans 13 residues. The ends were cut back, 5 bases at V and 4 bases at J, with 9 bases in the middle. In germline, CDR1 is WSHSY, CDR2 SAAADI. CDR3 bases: TGCGCCAGCAGTAGTCAGGATTACAATGAGCAGTTCTTC. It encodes CASSSQDYNEQFF.

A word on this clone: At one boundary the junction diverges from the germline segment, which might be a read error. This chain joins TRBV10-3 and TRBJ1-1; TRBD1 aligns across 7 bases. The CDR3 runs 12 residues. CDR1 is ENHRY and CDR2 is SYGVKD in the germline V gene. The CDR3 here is CAINEGQTEAFF. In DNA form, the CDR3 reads TGTGCCATCAATGAGGGACAGACTGAAGCTTTCTTT.

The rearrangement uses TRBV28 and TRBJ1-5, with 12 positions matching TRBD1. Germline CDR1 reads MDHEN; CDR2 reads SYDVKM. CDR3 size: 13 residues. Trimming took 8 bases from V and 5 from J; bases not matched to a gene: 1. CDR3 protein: CASGTGGYQPQHF. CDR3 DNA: TGTGCCAGCGGGACAGGGGGCTATCAGCCCCAGCATTTT.

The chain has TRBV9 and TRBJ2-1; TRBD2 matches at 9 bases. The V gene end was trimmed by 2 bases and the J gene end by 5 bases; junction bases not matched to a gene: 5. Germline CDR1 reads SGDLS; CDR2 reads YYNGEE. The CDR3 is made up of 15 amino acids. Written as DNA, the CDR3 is TGTGCCAGCAGCGTTAGCGGGGGCCCTAACAATGAGCAGTTCTTC. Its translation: CASSVSGGPNNEQFF.

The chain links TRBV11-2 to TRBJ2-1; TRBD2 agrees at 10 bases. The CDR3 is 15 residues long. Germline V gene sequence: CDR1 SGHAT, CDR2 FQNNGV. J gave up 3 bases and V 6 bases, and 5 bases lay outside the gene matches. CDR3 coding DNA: TGTGCCAGCAGTAGGACTAGCGGATTCTACAATGAGCAGTTCTTC. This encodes CASSRTSGFYNEQFF.

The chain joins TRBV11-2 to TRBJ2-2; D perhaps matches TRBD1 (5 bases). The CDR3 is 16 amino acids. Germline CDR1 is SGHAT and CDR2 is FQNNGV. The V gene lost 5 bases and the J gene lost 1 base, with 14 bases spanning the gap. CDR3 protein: CASSQSYRRNTGELFF. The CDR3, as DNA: TGTGCCAGCAGCCAATCATACAGGAGGAACACCGGGGAGCTGTTTTTT.

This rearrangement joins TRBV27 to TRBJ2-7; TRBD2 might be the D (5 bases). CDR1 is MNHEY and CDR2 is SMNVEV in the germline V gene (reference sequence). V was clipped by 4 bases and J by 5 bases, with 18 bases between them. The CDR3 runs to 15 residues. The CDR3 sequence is CASSYGLGRVHEQYF. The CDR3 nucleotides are TGTGCCAGCAGTTACGGACTGGGTCGGGTTCACGAGCAGTACTTC.

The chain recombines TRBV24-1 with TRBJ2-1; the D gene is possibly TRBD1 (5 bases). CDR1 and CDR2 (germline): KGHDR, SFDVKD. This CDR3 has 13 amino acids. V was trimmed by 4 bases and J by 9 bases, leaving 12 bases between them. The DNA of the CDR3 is TGTGCCACCAGTGACCAAGGGGTGACTGAGCAGTTCTTC. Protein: CATSDQGVTEQFF.

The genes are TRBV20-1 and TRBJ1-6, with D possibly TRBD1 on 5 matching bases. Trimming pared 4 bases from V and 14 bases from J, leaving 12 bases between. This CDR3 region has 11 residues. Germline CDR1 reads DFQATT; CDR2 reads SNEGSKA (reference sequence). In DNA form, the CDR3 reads TGCAGTGCTACCCCCCTCAGGGCCCTCCACTTT. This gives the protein CSATPLRALHF.

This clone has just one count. For the CDR3, the DNA is TGTGCCAGCTCATCCGCCACCGGGGTAAGGAGCTATGGCTACACCTTC. Protein: CASSSATGVRSYGYTF. V is TRBV28 and J is TRBJ1-2, with no clear D. V shed 8 bases and J shed 4 bases, with 23 bases lying between them. Germline CDR1 is MDHEN and CDR2 is SYDVKM. The CDR3 extends over 16 amino acids.

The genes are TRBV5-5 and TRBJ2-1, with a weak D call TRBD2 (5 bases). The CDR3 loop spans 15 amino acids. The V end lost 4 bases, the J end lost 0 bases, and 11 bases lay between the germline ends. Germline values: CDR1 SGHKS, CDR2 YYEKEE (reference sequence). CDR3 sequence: CASSRDYPSYNEQFF. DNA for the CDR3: TGTGCCAGCAGCCGGGATTACCCCTCCTACAATGAGCAGTTCTTC.

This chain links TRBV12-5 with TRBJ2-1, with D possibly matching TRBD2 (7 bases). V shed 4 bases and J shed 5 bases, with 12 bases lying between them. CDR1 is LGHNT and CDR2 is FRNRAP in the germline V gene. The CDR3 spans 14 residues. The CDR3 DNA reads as TGTGCTAGTGGTTGGGGGGCGGGAGACAATGAGCAGTTCTTC. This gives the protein CASGWGAGDNEQFF.

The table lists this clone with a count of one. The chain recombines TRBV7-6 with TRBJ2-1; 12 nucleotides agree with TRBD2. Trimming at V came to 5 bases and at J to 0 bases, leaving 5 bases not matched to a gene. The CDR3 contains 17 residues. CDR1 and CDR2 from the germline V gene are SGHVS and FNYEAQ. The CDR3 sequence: CASSPKTSGSSYNEQFF. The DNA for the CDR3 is TGTGCCAGCAGCCCAAAGACTAGCGGGAGCTCCTACAATGAGCAGTTCTTC.

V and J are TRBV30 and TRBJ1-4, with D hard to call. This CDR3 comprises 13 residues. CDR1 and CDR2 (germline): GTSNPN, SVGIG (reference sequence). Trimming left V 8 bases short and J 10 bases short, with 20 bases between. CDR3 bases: TGTGCCGCCCAGACGGGAGGTGAGGGAAAACTGTTTTTT. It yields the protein CAAQTGGEGKLFF.

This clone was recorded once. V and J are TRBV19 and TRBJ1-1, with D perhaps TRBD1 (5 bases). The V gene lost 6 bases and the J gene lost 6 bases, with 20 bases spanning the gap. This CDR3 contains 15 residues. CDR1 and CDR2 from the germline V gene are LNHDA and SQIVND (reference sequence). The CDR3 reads CASSHRPQGVAEAFF. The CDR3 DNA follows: TGTGCCAGTAGCCATAGACCTCAGGGCGTTGCTGAAGCTTTCTTT. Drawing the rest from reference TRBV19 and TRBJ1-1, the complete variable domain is DGGITQSPKYLFRKEGQNVTLSCEQNLNHDAMYWYRQDPGQGLRLIYYSQIVNDFQKGDIAEGYSVSREKKESFPLTVTSAQKNPTAFYLCASSHRPQGVAEAFFGQGTRLTVV.

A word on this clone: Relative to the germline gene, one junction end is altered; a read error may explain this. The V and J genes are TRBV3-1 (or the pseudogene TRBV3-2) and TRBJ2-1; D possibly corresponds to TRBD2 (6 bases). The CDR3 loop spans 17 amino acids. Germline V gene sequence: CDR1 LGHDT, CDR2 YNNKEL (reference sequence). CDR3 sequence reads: CAGSPWGLSWDYNEQFF. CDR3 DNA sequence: TGTGCCGGCAGCCCCTGGGGACTCTCCTGGGATTACAATGAGCAGTTCTTC.

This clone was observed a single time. CDR3 protein: CASSRDSANYGYTF. In nucleotides, the CDR3 is TGCGCCAGCAGCCGGGACAGCGCTAACTATGGCTACACCTTC. The J gene is TRBJ1-2, the V gene TRBV5-1; TRBD1 matches 7 bases. The CDR3 totals 14 residues. J was trimmed by 0 bases and V by 4 bases; bases with no gene match: 3. CDR1 and CDR2 (germline): SGHRS, YFSETQ.

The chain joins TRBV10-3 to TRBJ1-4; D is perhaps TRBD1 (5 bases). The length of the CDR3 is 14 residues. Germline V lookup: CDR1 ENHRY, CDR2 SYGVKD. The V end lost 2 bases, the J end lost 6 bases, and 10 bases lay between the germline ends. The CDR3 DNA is TGTGCCATCAGTGAGAGGGGAGGGGATGAAAAACTGTTTTTT. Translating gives CAISERGGDEKLFF.

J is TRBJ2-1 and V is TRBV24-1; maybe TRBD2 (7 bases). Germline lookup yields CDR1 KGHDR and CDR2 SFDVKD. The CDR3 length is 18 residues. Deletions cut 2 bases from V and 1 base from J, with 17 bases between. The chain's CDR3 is CATSDSGGLTGSYNEQFF. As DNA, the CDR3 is TGTGCCACCAGTGATTCGGGGGGCCTCACGGGGTCCTACAATGAGCAGTTCTTC.

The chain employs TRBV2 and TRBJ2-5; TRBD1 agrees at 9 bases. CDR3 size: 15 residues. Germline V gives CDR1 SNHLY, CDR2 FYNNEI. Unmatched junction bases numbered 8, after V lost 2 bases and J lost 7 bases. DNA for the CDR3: TGTGCCAGCAGTGAACTACAGGGGGCCCGGGGGACCCAGTACTTC. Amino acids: CASSELQGARGTQYF. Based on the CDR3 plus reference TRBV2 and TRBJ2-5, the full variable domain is EPEVTQTPSHQVTQMGQEVILRCVPISNHLYFYWYRQILGQKVEFLVSFYNNEISEKSEIFDDQFSVERPDGSNFTLKIRSTKLEDSAMYFCASSELQGARGTQYFGPGTRLLVL.